What follows are 28 T cell receptor beta chains derived from one specimen sequenced in a study of tumor and adjacent non-tumor tissue in lung cancer. The template was RNA from unsorted bulk tissue. The normal lung tissue was taken more than 3 cm from the tumor edge. A modified ARM-PCR protocol with three rounds of nested PCR amplified TCRbeta. In TCRdb, the multiplex PCR reads were re-called with MiXCR into one record per CDR3 protein. This table has approximately 47,000 distinct CDR3 sequences, 64% appearing once. Material for sequencing was distant non-tumor lung tissue. Every receptor here comes from a woman in her 70s with non-small cell lung cancer.

J is TRBJ1-1 and V is TRBV7-9; 8 bases agree with TRBD1. Germline lookup yields CDR1 SEHNR and CDR2 FQNEAQ (reference sequence). This CDR3 contains 15 residues. V was pared by 3 bases and J by 2 bases, with 5 bases of the junction left unmatched. CDR3 in amino acids: CASSFRGRKNTEAFF. The CDR3 DNA follows: TGTGCCAGCAGCTTCAGGGGGCGGAAAAACACTGAAGCTTTCTTT.

V gene TRBV29-1 combines with J gene TRBJ1-2; D is possibly TRBD1 (5 bases). The CDR3 length is 17 residues. The germline V and J ends were trimmed by 5 bases and 8 bases, with 30 bases remaining between them. The V gene's germline CDR1 is SQVTM and CDR2 ANQGSEA. Written as DNA, the CDR3 is TGCAGCGTTCTCCACCGGGACTCACCCTCCTTCGAATGGGGCTACACCTTC. It is translated as CSVLHRDSPSFEWGYTF. Full variable domain (missing parts from reference TRBV29-1 and TRBJ1-2): SAVISQKPSRDICQRGTSLTIQCQVDSQVTMMFWYRQQPGQSLTLIATANQGSEATYESGFVIDKFPISRPNLTFSTLTVSNMSPEDSSIYLCSVLHRDSPSFEWGYTFGSGTRLTVV.

A word on this clonotype: A single base separates this from a much larger clone, so it may be a read error. The genes are TRBV6-5 and TRBJ2-5; D is ambiguous. The CDR3 is 13 residues long. Germline assignment: CDR1 MNHEY and CDR2 SVGAGI. The CDR3 sequence: CAGRPESQETQYF. The CDR3 bases are TGTGCCGGCAGACCCGAGTCCCAAGAGACCCAGTACTTC.

About this clonotype itself: Here the CDR3 omits its conserved ending phenylalanine or tryptophan, so a read error is the likely source. V is TRBV6-5 and J is TRBJ2-5, with D perhaps TRBD2 (6 bases). CDR3 length: 16 amino acids. Germline assignment: CDR1 MNHEY and CDR2 SVGAGI. The CDR3 region is CASCYSLGEEEETQYL. Here the CDR3 DNA reads TGTGCCAGCTGTTACTCGCTTGGGGAGGAGGAAGAGACCCAGTACTTA.

Worth noting for this clonotype: Sequence at one end of the junction differs from germline and may be a read error. The rearrangement joins TRBV6-6 to TRBJ2-7, with D possibly TRBD1 on 5 matching bases. Germline V gives CDR1 MNHNY, CDR2 SVGAGI (reference sequence). This CDR3 is built from 15 residues. Here the CDR3 reads CASCYSIGRVYEQYF. The DNA of the CDR3 is TGTGCCAGCTGTTACTCTATCGGCAGGGTGTACGAGCAGTACTTC.

The chain carries TRBV28 and TRBJ1-3; tentative D call: TRBD1 (6 bases). The CDR3 contains 17 residues. V was clipped by 8 bases and J by 4 bases, with 24 bases between them. Per germline, CDR1 MDHEN and CDR2 SYDVKM. The DNA for the CDR3 is TGTGCCAGCGGATCGGGGGCAGCGGGGGAACAGGGAAACACCATATATTTT. It encodes CASGSGAAGEQGNTIYF.

Of note for this clonotype: At one end the junction does not follow the germline gene, possibly because of a read error. The chain employs TRBV10-3 and TRBJ2-3; possibly TRBD1 for D (6 bases). This CDR3 region has 14 residues. CDR1 is ENHRY and CDR2 is SYGVKD in the germline V gene. Written as DNA, the CDR3 is TGTGTCATCAAGAAAGGGGTGGGGGCAGATACGCAGTACTTT. This codes for CVIKKGVGADTQYF.

A word on this clonotype: A read error may be the cause here, since a much bigger clone is one base away. This rearrangement joins TRBV28 to TRBJ1-5; no clear D. Germline CDR1 reads MDHEN; CDR2 reads SYDVKM. The CDR3 contains 14 residues. The CDR3 DNA reads as TGTGCCAGCAGTTTAAGTTCTCCGAATCAGTCCCAGCATTTT. Translated, it gives CASSLSSPNQSQHF.

For this clonotype: One junction end does not reproduce the germline sequence, and a read error may be involved. The chain links TRBV11-1 to TRBJ2-2; 7 nucleotides agree with TRBD2. CDR3 length equals 13 residues. Germline loops: CDR1 SGHAT, CDR2 FQDESV (reference sequence). CDR3 amino acids: CASSTGGTVEPFF. CDR3 in DNA: TGTGCCAGCAGCACGGGGGGAACTGTGGAGCCGTTTTTT. Using reference TRBV11-1 and TRBJ2-2 for the parts outside the CDR3, the full variable domain is EAEVAQSPRYKITEKSQAVAFWCDPISGHATLYWYRQILGQGPELLVQFQDESVVDDSQLPKDRFSAERLKGVDSTLKIQPAELGDSAMYLCASSTGGTVEPFFGEGSRLTVL.

With regard to this clonotype: The junction differs from germline at one of its ends, possibly a read error. The chain joins TRBV29-1 to TRBJ2-1; D is perhaps TRBD1 or TRBD2 (5 bases each). The V gene's germline CDR1 is SQVTM and CDR2 ANQGSEA. The CDR3 length is 13 residues. CDR3 sequence reads: CSVKWQGINGQFF. The CDR3 nucleotides are TGTAGCGTAAAATGGCAGGGCATAAATGGGCAGTTCTTC.

The V and J genes are TRBV11-2 and TRBJ2-7, with TRBD2 as a possible D gene (5 bases). Germline-derived CDR1 and CDR2 are SGHAT and FQNNGV. The CDR3 is made up of 13 amino acids. Trimming cost V 4 bases and J 4 bases, with 11 bases left between them. CDR3 bases: TGTGCCAGCAGCTATAGGGCGGGTTACGAGCAGTACTTC. Protein product: CASSYRAGYEQYF.

About this clonotype: An end of the junction differs from the germline gene, which may be a read error. The chain recombines TRBV28 with TRBJ2-2, with 8 bases identical to TRBD2. There are 13 residues in the CDR3. Germline V CDR1 and CDR2: MDHEN, SYDVKM. CDR3 residues: CTSRTGGTGELFF. For the CDR3, the DNA is TGTACCAGCAGAACGGGAGGGACCGGGGAGCTGTTTTTT.

As concerns this clonotype: Mismatch with germline at one junction end may stem from a read error. The genes are TRBV11-1 and TRBJ2-1; D gene unclear. The CDR3 contains 16 residues. CDR1 and CDR2 (germline): SGHAT, FQDESV (reference sequence). CDR3 in amino acids: CASSLAITGLYIEQFF. The DNA of the CDR3 is TGTGCCAGCAGCTTAGCCATAACGGGCCTGTACATTGAGCAGTTCTTC.

Notes on this clonotype: This may be a read error, as it is one base from a much larger clone. The rearrangement joins TRBV14 to TRBJ2-5, with D perhaps TRBD2 (6 bases). CDR1 and CDR2 (germline): SGHDN, FVKESK. This CDR3 spans 13 amino acids. The CDR3 is CACSQYFGSRQYF. The CDR3 region has the DNA TGTGCCTGCAGCCAGTATTTCGGGAGCCGGCAGTACTTC.

Points on this clonotype: This may be a read error: a much more frequent sequence differs by one nucleotide. The V and J genes are TRBV7-9 and TRBJ2-2, with D tentatively TRBD2 (6 bases). The CDR3 loop spans 15 amino acids. Trimming removed 5 bases at V and 4 bases at J, with 14 bases between. The germline gives CDR1 SEHNR, CDR2 FQNEAQ (reference sequence). CDR3 DNA sequence: TGTGCCAGCAGCCAAGGTGGGGGGAGCACCGGGGAGCTGTTTTTT. It translates to CASSQGGGSTGELFF. The variable domain in full, with the rest retrieved from reference TRBV7-9 and TRBJ2-2, is DTGVSQNPRHKITKRGQNVTFRCDPISEHNRLYWYRQTLGQGPEFLTYFQNEAQLEKSRLLSDRFSAERPKGSFSTLEIQRTEQGDSAMYLCASSQGGGSTGELFFGEGSRLTVL.

There are a few counts of this clonotype. The chain recombines TRBV5-4 with TRBJ2-7; D perhaps matches TRBD2 (5 bases). The CDR3 runs to 14 residues. Trimming shortened V by 0 bases and J by 7 bases, and 14 bases separated the two germline ends. Germline CDR1 and CDR2: SGHNT and YYREEE (reference sequence). In DNA form, the CDR3 reads TGTGCCAGCAGCTTGGATGTCGGGGTAGGGGAGCAGTACTTC. Protein product: CASSLDVGVGEQYF.

Concerning this clonotype: Mismatch with germline at one junction end may stem from a read error. V is TRBV14 and J is TRBJ2-6, with D perhaps TRBD2 (6 bases). From germline, CDR1 is SGHDN and CDR2 FVKESK. The CDR3 contains 17 residues. Written as DNA, the CDR3 is TGTGCCAGCAGCCCACCTACGGGGAGGCCTGGGGCCAACGTCCTGGCTTTC. Its translation: CASSPPTGRPGANVLAF.

The rearrangement uses TRBV28 and TRBJ2-3; no firm D call. V shed 5 bases and J shed 0 bases, with 9 bases lying between them. The CDR3 is 14 amino acids. CDR1 is MDHEN and CDR2 is SYDVKM in the germline V gene. The CDR3 DNA is TGTGCCAGCAGTCTGATGACTAGCACAGATACGCAGTATTTT. Translating it yields CASSLMTSTDTQYF.

This clonotype was detected a few times. This chain's CDR3 is CASCLQVNTGELFF. DNA of the CDR3: TGTGCCAGCTGTTTACAGGTGAACACCGGGGAGCTGTTTTTT. V usage is TRBV6-1 and J usage is TRBJ2-2; D may be TRBD1 (5 bases). Germline assignment: CDR1 MNHNS and CDR2 SASEGT. The ends were cut back, 8 bases at V and 1 base at J, with 11 bases in the middle. This CDR3 is built from 14 residues.

This clonotype was seen a few times. This chain links TRBV30 with TRBJ1-1; 8 bases fit TRBD1. In germline, CDR1 is GTSNPN, CDR2 SVGIG (reference sequence). The CDR3 contains 13 residues. J lost 5 bases, V lost 2 bases, and 4 bases had no gene match. The CDR3: CAWSNRGSTEAFF. DNA for the CDR3: TGTGCCTGGAGTAACAGGGGGTCGACTGAAGCTTTCTTT.

As concerns this clonotype: One junction end does not reproduce the germline sequence, and a read error may be involved. CDR3 amino acids: CSVGPWFSYNEQSF. CDR3 bases: TGCAGCGTTGGACCATGGTTCTCCTACAATGAGCAGTCCTTC. The chain is built from TRBV29-1 and TRBJ2-1; D is unclear. CDR1 is SQVTM, CDR2 ANQGSEA, per germline. CDR3 length: 14 residues.

This clonotype was recorded once. This CDR3 is missing its conserved last phenylalanine or tryptophan, likely due to a read error. This chain connects TRBV20-1 to TRBJ2-7, with 7 positions matching TRBD2. CDR1 DFQATT and CDR2 SNEGSKA come from the germline V gene (reference sequence). This CDR3 is 15 amino acids long. V trimming: 7 bases; J trimming: 1 base; junction bases outside the gene matches: 13. CDR3 residues: CSVQVWEGRSYEQYL. CDR3 in DNA: TGCAGTGTTCAGGTGTGGGAGGGCCGGTCCTACGAGCAGTACCTC.

This clonotype came up many times. The V and J genes are TRBV7-9 and TRBJ1-4; 8 nucleotides line up with TRBD1. V was pared by 5 bases and J by 8 bases, with 10 bases of the junction left unmatched. The CDR3 has 15 residues. Per the germline V gene, CDR1 is SEHNR and CDR2 is FQNEAQ (reference sequence). The CDR3 DNA reads as TGTGCCAGCAGCACGACTACAGGGGGTGGCGAAAAACTGTTTTTT. Translation: CASSTTTGGGEKLFF.

CDR3 loop: CASSYVLTVLDEQFF. CDR3 nucleotides: TGTGCCAGCAGTTACGTCTTGACGGTGTTGGATGAGCAGTTCTTC. This rearrangement joins TRBV6-7 to TRBJ2-1; unclear D gene. TRBV6-7 is an open reading frame, and its role is uncertain. V lost 2 bases to trimming and J lost 8 bases, with 16 bases between them. The CDR3 spans 15 residues.

This clonotype was found once. This chain connects TRBV6-5 to TRBJ2-1; no reliable D call. The better agreement between TRBJ2-7 and the DNA end casts doubt on the J call. Germline assignment: CDR1 MNHEY and CDR2 SVGAGI. The CDR3 is 15 residues long. For the CDR3, the DNA is TGTGCCAGCAGAGCGACAAGCATGTCGCGCAATGAGCAGTACTTC. This gives the protein CASRATSMSRNEQYF.

The CDR3: CSTGTGIHDEQFF. The CDR3 region has the DNA TGCAGTACCGGGACAGGGATCCACGATGAGCAGTTCTTC. This chain connects TRBV20-1 to TRBJ2-1, with 9 bases identical to TRBD1. Trimming cost V 8 bases and J 8 bases; bases outside gene matches: 10. Per the germline V gene, CDR1 is DFQATT and CDR2 is SNEGSKA (reference sequence). This CDR3 region has 13 residues.

Concerning this clonotype: A much more abundant neighbour one base away suggests this may be a read error. This chain uses TRBV5-4 with TRBJ2-1; D uncertain. Germline lookup yields CDR1 SGHNT and CDR2 YYREEE (reference sequence). The CDR3 has 16 amino acids. V lost 4 bases and J lost 5, with 19 bases in between. The DNA of the CDR3 is TGTGCCAGCAGCCCAGAACTCTCCGGGCCCAACAATGAGCAGTTCTTC. Translating gives CASSPELSGPNNEQFF.

As concerns this clonotype: A junction boundary mismatches the germline segment, possibly from a read error. This chain links TRBV11-1 with TRBJ2-7; unclear D gene. The CDR3 totals 14 residues. Germline V gene sequence: CDR1 SGHAT, CDR2 FQDESV (reference sequence). The CDR3 loop reads CASSLEANSYEQCF. CDR3 coding DNA: TGTGCCAGCAGCCTAGAGGCAAACAGCTACGAGCAGTGCTTC.